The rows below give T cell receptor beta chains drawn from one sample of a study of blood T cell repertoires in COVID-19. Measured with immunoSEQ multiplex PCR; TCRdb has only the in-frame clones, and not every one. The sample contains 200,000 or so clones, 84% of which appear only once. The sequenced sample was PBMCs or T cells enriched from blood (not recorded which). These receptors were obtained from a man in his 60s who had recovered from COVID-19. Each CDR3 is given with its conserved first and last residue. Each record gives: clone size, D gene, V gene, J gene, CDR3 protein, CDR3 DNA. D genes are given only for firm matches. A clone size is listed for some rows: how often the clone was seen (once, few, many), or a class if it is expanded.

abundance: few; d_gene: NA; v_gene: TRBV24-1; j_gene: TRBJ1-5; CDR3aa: CATSVGANQPQHF; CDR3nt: TGTGCCACCAGTGTGGGAGCTAATCAGCCCCAGCATTTT
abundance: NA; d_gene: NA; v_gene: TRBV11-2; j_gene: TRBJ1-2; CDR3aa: CASSLRQIYGYTF; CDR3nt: TGTGCCAGCAGCTTAAGACAGATCTATGGCTACACCTTC
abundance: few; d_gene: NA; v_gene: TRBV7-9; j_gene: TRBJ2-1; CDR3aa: CASSGQGFEGEQFF; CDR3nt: TGTGCCAGCAGCGGCCAGGGGTTCGAGGGTGAGCAGTTCTTC
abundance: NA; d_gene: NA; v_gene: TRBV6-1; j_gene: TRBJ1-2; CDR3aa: CASSDLAAYGYTF; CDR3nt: TGTGCCAGCAGTGATTTGGCCGCCTATGGCTACACCTTC
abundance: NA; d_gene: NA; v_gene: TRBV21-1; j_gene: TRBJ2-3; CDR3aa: CATYRPRGELADTQYF; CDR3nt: TGTGCCACCTATCGTCCACGGGGGGAACTTGCAGATACGCAGTATTTT
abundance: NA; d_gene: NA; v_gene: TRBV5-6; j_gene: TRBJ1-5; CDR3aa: CASSLYAGNQPQHF; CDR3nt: TGTGCCAGCAGCTTATACGCAGGCAATCAGCCCCAGCATTTT
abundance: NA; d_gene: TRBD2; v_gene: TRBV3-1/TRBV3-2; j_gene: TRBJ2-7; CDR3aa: CASSQGLAGAYEQYF; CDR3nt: TGTGCCAGCAGCCAAGGACTAGCGGGGGCCTACGAGCAGTACTTC
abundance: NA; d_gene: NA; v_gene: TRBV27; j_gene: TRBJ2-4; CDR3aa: CASSLNPTGGQILAKNIQYF; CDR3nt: TGTGCCAGCAGTTTAAATCCCACGGGGGGCCAAATCTTAGCCAAAAACATTCAGTACTTC
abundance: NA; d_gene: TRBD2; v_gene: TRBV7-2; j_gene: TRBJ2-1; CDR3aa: CASSFHGTAGGSYNEQFF; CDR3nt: TGTGCCAGCAGCTTCCATGGGACAGCGGGGGGCAGCTACAATGAGCAGTTCTTC
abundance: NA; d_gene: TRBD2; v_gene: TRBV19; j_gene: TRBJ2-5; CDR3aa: CASSMLAGVQETQYF; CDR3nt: TGTGCCAGTAGTATGCTAGCGGGGGTTCAAGAGACCCAGTACTTC
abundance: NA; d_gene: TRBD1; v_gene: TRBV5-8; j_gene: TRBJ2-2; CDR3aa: CASSQVLRTGVTGELFF; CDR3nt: TGTGCCAGCAGTCAAGTTCTCCGGACAGGGGTCACCGGGGAGCTGTTTTTT
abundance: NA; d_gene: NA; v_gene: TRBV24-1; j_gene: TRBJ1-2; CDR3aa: CATRGFYGYTF; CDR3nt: TGTGCCACCCGAGGGTTCTATGGCTACACCTTC
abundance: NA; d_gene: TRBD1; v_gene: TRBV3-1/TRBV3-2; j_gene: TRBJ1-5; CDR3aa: CASSPGTGGYQPQHF; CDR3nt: TGTGCCAGCAGCCCAGGGACAGGGGGATATCAGCCCCAGCATTTT
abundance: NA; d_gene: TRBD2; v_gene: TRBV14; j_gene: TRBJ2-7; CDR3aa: CASSRSSLRLAGGPLYEQYF; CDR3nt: TGTGCCAGCAGCCGAAGTAGCCTTAGGCTAGCGGGGGGCCCCCTCTACGAGCAGTACTTC
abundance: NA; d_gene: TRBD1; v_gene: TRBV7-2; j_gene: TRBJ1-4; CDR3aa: CASSNGQANEKLFF; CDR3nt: TGTGCCAGCAGCAACGGACAGGCTAATGAAAAACTGTTTTTT
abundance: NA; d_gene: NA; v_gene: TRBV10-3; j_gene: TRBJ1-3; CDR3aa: CAISEMAGGKRSGNTIYF; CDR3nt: TGTGCCATCAGTGAGATGGCCGGCGGAAAACGATCTGGAAACACCATATATTTT
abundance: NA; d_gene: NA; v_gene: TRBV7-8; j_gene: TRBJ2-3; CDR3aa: CASSSLSGGIDTQYF; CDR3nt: TGTGCCAGCAGCTCCCTTTCCGGGGGAATAGATACGCAGTATTTT
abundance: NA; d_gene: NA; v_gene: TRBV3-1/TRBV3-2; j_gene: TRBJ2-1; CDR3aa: CASNPRLVPSADNEQFF; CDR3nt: TGTGCCAGCAATCCGCGACTGGTCCCCTCCGCTGACAATGAGCAGTTCTTC
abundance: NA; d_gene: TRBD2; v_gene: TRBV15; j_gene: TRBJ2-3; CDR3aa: CATSRVSGGVIDTQYF; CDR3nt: TGTGCCACCAGCAGAGTTAGCGGGGGGGTCATAGATACGCAGTATTTT
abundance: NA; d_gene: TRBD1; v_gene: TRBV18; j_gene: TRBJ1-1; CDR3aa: CASSPRSRGKNTEAFF; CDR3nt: TGTGCCAGCTCACCAAGGTCCAGGGGGAAGAACACTGAAGCTTTCTTT
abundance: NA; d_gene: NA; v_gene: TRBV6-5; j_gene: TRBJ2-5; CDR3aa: CASSSMYQETQYF; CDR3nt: TGTGCCAGCAGTTCAATGTACCAAGAGACCCAGTACTTC
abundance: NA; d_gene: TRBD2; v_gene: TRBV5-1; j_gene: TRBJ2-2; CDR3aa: CASRGTSGGTNTGELFF; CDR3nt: TGCGCCAGCCGAGGGACTAGCGGGGGGACGAACACCGGGGAGCTGTTTTTT
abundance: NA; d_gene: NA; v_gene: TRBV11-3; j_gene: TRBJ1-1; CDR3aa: CASSSGLAYRAEAFF; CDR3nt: TGTGCCAGCAGCAGCGGCCTGGCTTATAGGGCTGAAGCTTTCTTT
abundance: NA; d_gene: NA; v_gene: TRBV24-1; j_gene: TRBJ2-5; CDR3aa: CATSEATSQETQYF; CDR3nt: TGTGCCACCAGTGAGGCGACTAGTCAAGAGACCCAGTACTTC
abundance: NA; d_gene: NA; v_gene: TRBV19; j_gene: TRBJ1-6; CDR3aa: CASSIESKVSNSPLHF; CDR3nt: TGTGCCAGTAGTATAGAATCCAAAGTGAGTAATTCACCCCTCCACTTT